The rows below give T cell receptor beta chains drawn from one sample of a study of graft-versus-host responses after intestinal transplantation. Libraries were prepared by immunoSEQ multiplex PCR; TCRdb keeps only in-frame clonotypes and omits some of them. The sample lists some 24,000 clones; 40% were seen once. The sample in question was alloreactive CD4+ T cells from a mixed lymphocyte reaction culture, obtained before intestinal transplant. The receptor source for this set is a human patient who received an intestinal transplant. CDR3s include the opening cysteine and the closing phenylalanine or tryptophan. The D gene is left open where the match is weak. Rows give clone size only sometimes, using once, few, many, or a class for an expanded clone.

cdr3_aa cdr3_nt j_call d_call clone_size v_call
CASMPTGSNTEAFF TGTGCCAGCATGCCGACAGGGAGTAACACTGAAGCTTTCTTT TRBJ1-1 TRBD1 - TRBV2
CASSLNEKLFF TGTGCCAGCAGTCTTAATGAAAAACTGTTTTTT TRBJ1-4 - - TRBV2
CASSVGGLTTTDTQYF TGTGCCAGCAGCGTAGGGGGACTAACCACAACAGATACGCAGTATTTT TRBJ2-3 TRBD2 few TRBV9
CASSHEIPGQGASNEQFF TGTGCCAGCAGCCACGAAATTCCGGGACAGGGGGCGTCCAATGAGCAGTTCTTC TRBJ2-1 TRBD1 - TRBV4-2
CASTPLAGATYGYTF TGTGCCAGTACTCCTTTGGCAGGGGCGACCTATGGCTACACCTTC TRBJ1-2 - once TRBV19
CASSLAGTDKNIQYF TGCGCCAGCAGCTTGGCCGGGACAGACAAAAACATTCAGTACTTC TRBJ2-4 TRBD1 few TRBV5-1
CAWAGAGRVYEQYF TGTGCCTGGGCGGGGGCAGGGAGGGTCTACGAGCAGTACTTC TRBJ2-7 - - TRBV30
CASSQEGQGTLRNIQYF TGCGCCAGCAGCCAAGAGGGACAGGGGACCCTAAGGAACATTCAGTACTTC TRBJ2-4 TRBD1 - TRBV4-3
CASSAARDRTRWGGYNEQFF TGCGCCAGCAGCGCTGCGCGGGACCGCACCCGGTGGGGTGGGTACAATGAGCAGTTCTTC TRBJ2-1 - - TRBV5-1
CAWSTGGSSYEQYF TGTGCCTGGTCGACCGGGGGTAGCTCCTACGAGCAGTACTTC TRBJ2-7 - - TRBV30
CASTATGRSYEQYF TGTGCCAGCACTGCGACAGGTCGCTCCTACGAGCAGTACTTC TRBJ2-7 - - TRBV6-1
CASSQTRRPNTEAFF TGTGCCAGCAGCCAGACCAGGAGGCCGAACACTGAAGCTTTCTTT TRBJ1-1 - - TRBV14
CATSRDFASAYNEQFF TGTGCCACCAGCAGAGATTTTGCTAGCGCCTACAATGAGCAGTTCTTC TRBJ2-1 - - TRBV15
CASSQTSGRPYEQYF TGTGCCAGCAGCCAGACTAGCGGGAGGCCCTACGAGCAGTACTTC TRBJ2-7 TRBD2 - TRBV16
CASSSGGRAVEQFF TGTGCCAGCAGTTCTGGCGGGAGGGCCGTTGAGCAGTTCTTC TRBJ2-1 TRBD2 few TRBV27
CASSDQGVYGYTF TGTGCCAGCAGTGACCAGGGGGTCTATGGCTACACCTTC TRBJ1-2 TRBD1 - TRBV2
CASHPPGGPTNTEAFF TGTGCCAGCCATCCCCCGGGGGGCCCAACCAACACTGAAGCTTTCTTT TRBJ1-1 - few TRBV2
CASSLSSEVYGYTF TGCGCCAGCAGCTTGAGTTCAGAAGTCTATGGCTACACCTTC TRBJ1-2 - - TRBV5-1
CASSTGYQPQHF TGTGCCAGCAGTACAGGGTATCAGCCCCAGCATTTT TRBJ1-5 - medium-sized TRBV2
CASSTGDAGSFNEQFF TGTGCCAGCAGCACCGGGGATGCTGGGTCATTCAATGAGCAGTTCTTC TRBJ2-1 - - TRBV7-9
CASSYTGLATDTQYF TGTGCCAGCAGTTACACGGGACTAGCTACAGATACGCAGTATTTT TRBJ2-3 TRBD2 - TRBV6-5
CASSHGNGELFF TGTGCCAGCAGCCACGGGAACGGGGAGCTGTTTTTT TRBJ2-2 - - TRBV7-9
CSARQGYEQYF TGCAGTGCTAGACAGGGCTACGAGCAGTACTTC TRBJ2-7 - - TRBV20-1
CASSVGLTDTQYF TGTGCCAGCAGCGTAGGACTCACAGATACGCAGTATTTT TRBJ2-3 - - TRBV9
CASSLLAGDGVYNEQFF TGTGCCAGCAGCCTCCTAGCGGGAGATGGGGTATACAATGAGCAGTTCTTC TRBJ2-1 TRBD2 - TRBV11-2
CASSQDVSGGATDTQYF TGTGCCAGCAGCCAAGACGTTAGCGGGGGGGCCACAGATACGCAGTATTTT TRBJ2-3 TRBD2 - TRBV4-2
CASSLVGGANTEAFF TGTGCCAGCAGCTTAGTAGGGGGAGCGAACACTGAAGCTTTCTTT TRBJ1-1 - - TRBV7-2
CASSLVGQPQHF TGTGCCAGCAGCTTAGTCGGGCAGCCCCAGCATTTT TRBJ1-5 - - TRBV13
CASSPTAAERDTQYF TGTGCCAGCTCACCGACGGCGGCCGAGAGGGATACGCAGTATTTT TRBJ2-3 - - TRBV18
CASSIPDWWAFF TGTGCCAGTAGTATCCCCGACTGGTGGGCTTTCTTT TRBJ1-1 - few TRBV19
CASSYTANGNQPQHF TGTGCCAGCAGTTACACTGCAAATGGCAATCAGCCCCAGCATTTT TRBJ1-5 - - TRBV6-6
CASSYLTSPTYEQYF TGTGCCAGCAGTTACCTGACTAGTCCCACCTACGAGCAGTACTTC TRBJ2-7 - - TRBV6-6
CASTASPGTRSCEQFF TGTGCCAGCACCGCCTCGCCCGGGACTAGGAGTTGTGAGCAGTTCTTC TRBJ2-1 TRBD2 - TRBV5-4
CASSLVLAVNEQFF TGCGCCAGCAGCTTGGTACTAGCGGTCAATGAGCAGTTCTTC TRBJ2-1 TRBD2 - TRBV5-1
CASSHGQGFQETQYF TGTGCCAGCAGCCATGGACAGGGGTTCCAGGAGACCCAGTACTTC TRBJ2-5 TRBD1 few TRBV4-2
CASSWDSYEQYF TGCGCCAGCAGCTGGGACAGCTACGAGCAGTACTTC TRBJ2-7 TRBD1 once TRBV5-1
CASRSGGLYGYTF TGTGCCAGCAGGTCAGGGGGCTTGTATGGCTACACCTTC TRBJ1-2 TRBD1 few TRBV6-5
CASRRSGGWTYEQYF TGTGCCAGCAGGAGGTCGGGGGGCTGGACCTACGAGCAGTACTTC TRBJ2-7 - - TRBV5-6
CASSQAGTKNIQYF TGCGCCAGCAGCCAAGCAGGGACCAAAAACATTCAGTACTTC TRBJ2-4 - - TRBV4-3
CAWSVRVYAAYNSPLHF TGTGCCTGGAGTGTCCGAGTCTACGCCGCCTATAATTCACCCCTCCACTTT TRBJ1-6 - - TRBV30
CASSWGLANQETQYF TGTGCCAGCAGCTGGGGACTAGCCAACCAAGAGACCCAGTACTTC TRBJ2-5 TRBD2 few TRBV5-8
CASSPLGTGSNTGELFF TGTGCCAGCTCACCCCTCGGGACAGGGTCGAACACCGGGGAGCTGTTTTTT TRBJ2-2 TRBD1 - TRBV18
CATSRDQVAGMYEQYF TGTGCCACCAGCAGAGATCAGGTAGCGGGAATGTACGAGCAGTACTTC TRBJ2-7 TRBD2 few TRBV15
CASSLEVGVSTDTQYF TGCGCCAGCAGCTTGGAGGTCGGGGTGAGCACAGATACGCAGTATTTT TRBJ2-3 - - TRBV5-1
CASSAFGGGYGYTF TGTGCCAGCAGTGCCTTCGGGGGGGGCTATGGCTACACCTTC TRBJ1-2 - - TRBV6-4
CASGHYSPLHF TGTGCCAGCGGACACTATTCACCCCTCCACTTT TRBJ1-6 - - TRBV9
CASSREYYEQYF TGTGCCAGCTCTCGGGAATATTACGAGCAGTACTTC TRBJ2-7 - few TRBV2
CASISDRTGLNQPQHF TGTGCCAGCATATCTGATCGGACAGGACTAAATCAGCCCCAGCATTTT TRBJ1-5 TRBD1 few TRBV2
CASSQTGAPGPQHF TGTGCCAGCAGCCAAACAGGGGCGCCCGGGCCCCAGCATTTT TRBJ1-5 TRBD1 - TRBV14
CATAKQGNYLIRTF TGTGCCACCGCCAAACAGGGGAACTACCTTATCCGCACCTTC TRBJ1-2 TRBD1 few TRBV6-6
CASRVVGNSPLHF TGTGCCAGTAGAGTGGTGGGCAATTCACCCCTCCACTTT TRBJ1-6 - - TRBV19
CASSNGQGHNQPQHF TGTGCCAGCAGCAACGGACAGGGACACAATCAGCCCCAGCATTTT TRBJ1-5 TRBD1 few TRBV5-5
CASSFRGNTEAFF TGCGCCAGCAGCTTTAGGGGGAACACTGAAGCTTTCTTT TRBJ1-1 - - TRBV5-1
CASRQGEKLFF TGTGCCAGCAGACAGGGTGAAAAACTGTTTTTT TRBJ1-4 - - TRBV2
CASGKTGGAGTGELFF TGTGCCAGCGGTAAGACAGGGGGCGCAGGCACCGGGGAGCTGTTTTTT TRBJ2-2 TRBD1 - TRBV9
CATSRPTDRAKLFF TGTGCCACCAGCAGACCAACGGACAGGGCGAAACTGTTTTTT TRBJ1-4 TRBD1 - TRBV15
CASSTERERNEQFF TGTGCCAGCAGTACCGAGCGGGAGAGGAATGAGCAGTTCTTC TRBJ2-1 TRBD2 once TRBV6-6
CASSAEGVKVSPLHF TGTGCCAGCAGCGCCGAAGGGGTAAAAGTTTCACCCCTCCACTTT TRBJ1-6 - - TRBV6-5
CASSSQSPLNTEAFF TGTGCCAGCAGCTCCCAGTCGCCGCTGAACACTGAAGCTTTCTTT TRBJ1-1 - - TRBV21-1